One and the same sample provided the 28 T cell receptor beta chains below, sequenced in a study of blood T cell repertoires in COVID-19. Only in-frame clones appear in the TCRdb table, and some are missing; sequencing was by immunoSEQ multiplex PCR. The sample carries about 170,000 clones, approximately 85% recorded once. The sequenced sample consisted of peripheral blood. Receptors were obtained from a man in his 60s who had recovered from COVID-19.

The chain employs TRBV29-1 and TRBJ1-4; possible D gene TRBD1, 5 bases. Trimming pared 3 bases from V and 7 bases from J, leaving 12 bases between. The CDR3 is 13 residues long. Germline V CDR1 and CDR2: SQVTM, ANQGSEA. This CDR3 is CSVEEGLGEKLFF. The CDR3 DNA is TGCAGCGTTGAGGAGGGGTTGGGTGAAAAACTGTTTTTT.

This chain links TRBV6-4 with TRBJ1-5; D possibly corresponds to TRBD1 (6 bases). The germline V gene encodes CDR1 MRHNA and CDR2 SNTAGT. Deletions cut 6 bases from V and 2 bases from J, with 11 bases between. The CDR3 is made up of 14 amino acids. CDR3 nucleotide sequence: TGTGCCAGCAGAACAGGGCCATGCAATCAGCCCCAGCATTTT. Its translation is CASRTGPCNQPQHF.

This chain links TRBV6-5 with TRBJ1-2, with D perhaps matching TRBD1 (6 bases). V was pared by 2 bases and J by 6 bases, with 10 bases between. Germline values: CDR1 MNHEY, CDR2 SVGAGI. This CDR3 is built from 13 residues. Here the CDR3 reads CASSYHRVDGYTF. The DNA of the CDR3 is TGTGCCAGCAGTTACCACAGGGTGGATGGCTACACCTTC.

V is TRBV20-1 and J is TRBJ2-3; TRBD1 might be the D (5 bases). Trimming took off 6 bases at V and 1 base at J, with 5 bases between the two ends. Germline V lookup: CDR1 DFQATT, CDR2 SNEGSKA (reference sequence). This CDR3 comprises 11 residues. This chain's CDR3 is CSAGGTDTQYF. In DNA, the CDR3 is TGCAGTGCAGGGGGCACAGATACGCAGTATTTT.

This clone was seen a single time. V gene TRBV18 combines with J gene TRBJ2-7, with TRBD1 identical over 7 bases. Germline-derived CDR1 and CDR2 are KGHSH and LQKENI. This CDR3 is built from 14 residues. After removal of 1 base from V and 6 bases from J, the junction contained 6 bases not matched to a gene. The CDR3 loop reads CASSPLEGAGEQYF. The CDR3 DNA is TGTGCCAGCTCACCACTCGAGGGGGCAGGCGAGCAGTACTTC.

This clone has just a few counts. This chain links TRBV4-1 with TRBJ1-2; 7 positions agree with TRBD1. The CDR3 runs to 15 residues. J lost 4 bases, V lost 0 bases, and 5 bases had no gene match. CDR1 and CDR2 from the germline V gene are MGHRA and YSYEKL. CDR3 nucleotides: TGCGCCAGCAGCCAAGATGAGGGACAGTTCTATGGCTACACCTTC. Translating gives CASSQDEGQFYGYTF.

The J gene is TRBJ2-3, the V gene TRBV4-2; 10 bases line up with TRBD2. The length of the CDR3 is 16 residues. Germline V gene lookup returns CDR1 LGHNA and CDR2 YNFKEQ. V was pared by 0 bases and J by 6 bases, with 6 bases of the junction left unmatched. The CDR3 loop reads CASSQDPLAGEDTQYF. CDR3 coding DNA: TGTGCCAGCAGCCAAGATCCGCTAGCGGGGGAGGATACGCAGTATTTT.

V usage is TRBV19 and J usage is TRBJ2-2; the D gene is possibly TRBD2 (6 bases). Germline loops: CDR1 LNHDA, CDR2 SQIVND (reference sequence). CDR3 size: 14 residues. Deletions cut 3 bases from V and 1 base from J, with 6 bases between. CDR3 bases: TGTGCCAGTAGTATGCGGGGGAACACCGGGGAGCTGTTTTTT. Translating gives CASSMRGNTGELFF.

The chain uses TRBV18 and TRBJ2-5; possibly TRBD1 for D (5 bases). The CDR3 is 14 amino acids. V lost 2 bases, J lost 1 base, and 8 bases lay in between. The germline V gene encodes CDR1 KGHSH and CDR2 LQKENI. CDR3 bases: TGTGCCAGCTCACCAACGACAGTCCAAGAGACCCAGTACTTC. This translates into CASSPTTVQETQYF.

V is TRBV11-2 and J is TRBJ1-5; TRBD1 might be the D (6 bases). Between the trimmed V and J ends, which lost 1 base and 2 bases, there was a span of 12 bases. CDR3 length equals 16 residues. Germline lookup yields CDR1 SGHAT and CDR2 FQNNGV. The CDR3 spells CASSLGWGPGNQPQHF. DNA of the CDR3: TGTGCCAGCAGCTTAGGTTGGGGGCCTGGCAATCAGCCCCAGCATTTT.

This clone has a single count. The J gene is TRBJ2-7, the V gene TRBV11-2; 10 bases are a match to TRBD1. Germline CDR1 and CDR2: SGHAT and FQNNGV. Losses at the gene ends were 5 bases for V and 6 bases for J; bases not matched to a gene: 10. This CDR3 is built from 15 residues. CDR3 in amino acids: CASSLRTGGNSEQYF. For the CDR3, the DNA is TGTGCCAGCAGCCTCAGGACAGGGGGTAACTCCGAGCAGTACTTC.

The genes are TRBV2 and TRBJ1-3; a possible D gene is TRBD1 (6 bases). Trimming stripped 11 bases from V and 0 bases from J, with 14 bases between. Germline CDR1 and CDR2: SNHLY and FYNNEI. CDR3 length equals 14 residues. The CDR3 DNA reads as TGTGCCTCACAGGGCGGACGCTCTGGAAACACCATATATTTT. It translates to CASQGGRSGNTIYF.

This chain links TRBV7-3 with TRBJ1-1; 9 bases agree with TRBD1. The CDR3 spans 14 residues. J was trimmed by 2 bases and V by 3 bases; bases with no gene match: 1. Germline V gene sequence: CDR1 SGHTA, CDR2 FQGTGA. The CDR3 region is CASSLGQGNTEAFF. In DNA form, the CDR3 reads TGTGCCAGCAGCTTGGGACAGGGCAACACTGAAGCTTTCTTT. The full variable domain, in which reference TRBV7-3 and TRBJ1-1 provide the parts outside the CDR3, is GAGVSQTPSNKVTEKGKYVELRCDPISGHTALYWYRQSLGQGPEFLIYFQGTGAADDSGLPNDRFFAVRPEGSVSTLKIQRTERGDSAVYLCASSLGQGNTEAFFGQGTRLTVV.

This chain links TRBV29-1 with TRBJ2-1, with a weak D call TRBD2 (5 bases). Looked up from germline, CDR1 is SQVTM and CDR2 is ANQGSEA. CDR3 length: 14 amino acids. Deletions cut 3 bases from V and 6 bases from J, with 15 bases between. Written as DNA, the CDR3 is TGCAGCGTTGATTCCCGGGTGAGGGTCAATGAGCAGTTCTTC. This encodes CSVDSRVRVNEQFF.

The V call is TRBV6-2 or TRBV6-3, the J call TRBJ1-1; possibly TRBD1 for D (5 bases). The V end lost 5 bases, the J end lost 5 bases, and 21 bases lay between the germline ends. The CDR3 consists of 16 residues. Germline V gives CDR1 MNHEY, CDR2 SVGEGT. The CDR3 nucleotides read TGTGCCAGCAGTCGTCGAACCATTTCAGGGTTGACTGAAGCTTTCTTT. Its translation is CASSRRTISGLTEAFF.

This clone is a singleton in its sample. The chain carries TRBV9 and TRBJ1-3; tentative D call: TRBD1 (6 bases). The CDR3 contains 17 residues. Between the trimmed V and J ends, which lost 2 bases and 0 bases, there was a span of 15 bases. Germline V gene sequence: CDR1 SGDLS, CDR2 YYNGEE. Here the CDR3 DNA reads TGTGCCAGCAGCGTCGAAACAGGGAGCAACTCTGGAAACACCATATATTTT. Its protein product is CASSVETGSNSGNTIYF. Full variable domain (missing parts from reference TRBV9 and TRBJ1-3): DSGVTQTPKHLITATGQRVTLRCSPRSGDLSVYWYQQSLDQGLQFLIQYYNGEERAKGNILERFSAQQFPDLHSELNLSSLELGDSALYFCASSVETGSNSGNTIYFGEGSWLTVV.

The rearrangement links TRBV5-1 to TRBJ2-5, with no clear D. The CDR3 spans 15 residues. The germline V gene encodes CDR1 SGHRS and CDR2 YFSETQ. V gave up 4 bases and J gave up 2 bases, with 15 bases separating them. In nucleotides, the CDR3 is TGCGCCAGCAGCCGATCATCTGTCAGACAAGAGACCCAGTACTTC. Its translation is CASSRSSVRQETQYF. Drawing the rest from reference TRBV5-1 and TRBJ2-5, the complete variable domain is KAGVTQTPRYLIKTRGQQVTLSCSPISGHRSVSWYQQTPGQGLQFLFEYFSETQRNKGNFPGRFSGRQFSNSRSEMNVSTLELGDSALYLCASSRSSVRQETQYFGPGTRLLVL.

This chain links TRBV7-2 with TRBJ1-4, with 9 bases that match TRBD1. V shed 5 bases and J 10 bases; nucleotides not matched to a gene: 11. Germline CDR1 SGHTA, CDR2 FQGNSA. The CDR3 has 15 residues. CDR3 region: CASSPTGGAGRKLFF. CDR3 in DNA: TGTGCCAGCAGCCCAACAGGGGGCGCGGGAAGAAAACTGTTTTTT.

J is TRBJ1-1 and V is TRBV29-1, with 12 positions matching TRBD1. This CDR3 contains 13 residues. V lost 6 bases to trimming and J lost 7 bases; unmatched junction nucleotides: 6. Germline assignment: CDR1 SQVTM and CDR2 ANQGSEA. CDR3: CSVRGTGGLEAFF. CDR3 nucleotide sequence: TGCAGCGTAAGGGGGACAGGGGGCCTTGAAGCTTTCTTT.

V usage is TRBV2 and J usage is TRBJ1-2; D is unclear. CDR3 length: 13 amino acids. Trimming took 7 bases from V and 0 from J, leaving 9 bases between them. Germline CDR1 is SNHLY and CDR2 is FYNNEI. The CDR3 region has the DNA TGTGCCAGCAATCCCCCTACTAACTATGGCTACACCTTC. It specifies CASNPPTNYGYTF.

The table lists this clone with a count of one. As DNA, the CDR3 is TGTGCCAGCAGCTTACTTGACCAACAGGCCTTCGGCTACACCTTC. Encoded protein: CASSLLDQQAFGYTF. The chain recombines TRBV5-5 with TRBJ1-2; possible D gene TRBD1, 5 bases. From germline, CDR1 is SGHKS and CDR2 YYEKEE (reference sequence). CDR3 size: 15 residues. V was cut by 2 bases and J by 8 bases, with 19 bases left in between.

The rearrangement joins TRBV14 to TRBJ1-3, with D unclear. The CDR3 runs 14 residues. Per the germline V gene, CDR1 is SGHDN and CDR2 is FVKESK. The V and J ends lost 1 base and 0 bases respectively, with 4 bases between them. In nucleotides, the CDR3 is TGTGCCAGCAGCCAAGCCTACTCTGGAAACACCATATATTTT. Protein: CASSQAYSGNTIYF.

There are a few counts of this clone. The chain combines TRBV7-9 with TRBJ1-5, with D unclear. Trimming cost V 4 bases and J 1 base, with 14 bases left between them. Germline assignment: CDR1 SEHNR and CDR2 FQNEAQ (reference sequence). The CDR3 covers 16 residues. In nucleotides, the CDR3 is TGTGCCAGCAGCTCGGGAAGGGATTTGAGCAATCAGCCCCAGCATTTT. This encodes CASSSGRDLSNQPQHF.

The CDR3 DNA reads TGTGCCAGCAGCTCTCGCCCCATAGCAATAGATACGCAGTATTTT. Protein sequence: CASSSRPIAIDTQYF. V and J are TRBV7-9 and TRBJ2-3; D call uncertain. Trimming shortened V by 4 bases and J by 5 bases, and 16 bases separated the two germline ends. CDR3 length equals 15 residues. Looked up from germline, CDR1 is SEHNR and CDR2 is FQNEAQ (reference sequence).

CDR3 sequence: CSGSQVGGGNEQFF. The DNA of the CDR3 is TGCAGCGGCTCTCAGGTAGGGGGTGGGAATGAGCAGTTCTTC. The rearrangement joins TRBV29-1 to TRBJ2-1; perhaps TRBD1 as D (6 bases). This CDR3 has 14 residues. Germline assignment: CDR1 SQVTM and CDR2 ANQGSEA. The ends were cut back, 7 bases at V and 7 bases at J, with 20 bases in the middle.

V is TRBV7-8 and J is TRBJ2-6; D call uncertain. The V end was cut by 0 bases, the J end by 0 bases, with 15 bases between. This CDR3 is built from 19 residues. The germline CDR1 and CDR2 sequences are SGHVS and FQNEAQ. The CDR3 DNA reads TGTGCCAGCAGCTTAGCAGTCAGTCCTAGGTCCTCTGGGGCCAACGTCCTGACTTTC. It translates to CASSLAVSPRSSGANVLTF. Full variable domain (outside the CDR3, taken from reference TRBV7-8 and TRBJ2-6): GAGVSQSPRYKVAKRGQDVALRCDPISGHVSLFWYQQALGQGPEFLTYFQNEAQLDKSGLPSDRFFAERPEGSVSTLKIQRTQQEDSAVYLCASSLAVSPRSSGANVLTFGAGSRLTVL.

This clone was seen only a few times. The chain has TRBV4-1 and TRBJ2-7; D might be TRBD2 (5 bases). This CDR3 is built from 14 residues. The V gene lost 3 bases and the J gene lost 2 bases, with 11 bases spanning the gap. The germline CDR1 and CDR2 sequences are MGHRA and YSYEKL. CDR3 DNA: TGCGCCAGCAGCCAGGTCACTAGTCCCTACGAGCAGTACTTC. This encodes CASSQVTSPYEQYF.

The chain is built from TRBV5-1 and TRBJ1-3, with TRBD1 matching 8 bases. The CDR3 runs to 14 residues. V lost 2 bases, J lost 3 bases, and 1 base stayed unmatched. The V gene's germline CDR1 is SGHRS and CDR2 YFSETQ. CDR3 in amino acids: CASSLQGGGNTIYF. The CDR3 coding sequence is TGCGCCAGCAGCTTACAGGGGGGTGGAAACACCATATATTTT.